This entry is about one TCR beta chain. Its specificity is unknown. Researchers ran the PCR with 60 Vbeta and 13 Jbeta primers. The data were produced by immunoSEQ multiplex PCR, yet TCRdb's version contains in-frame clones alone and is incomplete. The sample contains around 160,000 clones, just under 80% of which appear only once. The sample originates from a study of cytomegalovirus exposure and HLA in healthy donors. Study findings and constraints: 150 or so TCR beta chains were listed as cytomegalovirus-associated. An analysis was carried out later, and it reportedly showed fewer N-insertions in an Asian-associated ancestry cluster than the 666-donor mean.

The sequenced sample was PBMCs. The sequence was collected from a man aged 18 to 35 in good health and CMV-seropositive.

The CDR3 sequence is CASSDRSYNEQFF. The CDR3 coding sequence is TGCGCCAGCAGTGACAGATCCTACAATGAGCAGTTCTTC. The V gene is TRBV10-1, the J gene TRBJ2-1; D ambiguous. Germline-derived CDR1 and CDR2 are WNHNN and SYGVQD (reference sequence). Between the trimmed V and J ends, which lost 3 bases and 1 base, there was a span of 4 bases. This CDR3 contains 13 residues.